This T cell receptor (beta chain) came from a study of OX40 agonist ivuxolimab in advanced cancers. At the level of the study: Patients undergoing dose escalation presented with hepatocellular carcinoma, melanoma, renal cell or head and neck cancer.

Peripheral blood came from all dose cohorts at three timepoints. Method: immunoSEQ multiplex PCR; TCRdb's copy keeps in-frame clones and lacks some. This table holds roughly 60,000 clones, 70% to 90% found once. As to this clone: The antigen is unknown.

Regarding the study as a whole: Undetermined was the antigen specificity of the expanded peripheral T cells.

The germline CDR1 and CDR2 sequences are SGHAT and FQNNGV. The ends were cut back, 2 bases at V and 6 bases at J, with 17 bases in the middle. The CDR3 covers 16 residues. This sequence was found in an adult with an advanced solid tumor such as melanoma, head and neck, liver or kidney cancer. The source material was CD4+ or CD8+ T cells sorted from blood, sampled in a trial of the OX40 agonist ivuxolimab. The chain couples TRBV11-2 to TRBJ2-1, with D possibly being TRBD2 (5 bases). The CDR3 sequence is CASSLSRERGGNEQFF. In DNA form, the CDR3 reads TGTGCCAGCAGCTTAAGTAGGGAGAGAGGTGGCAATGAGCAGTTCTTC.